This T cell receptor beta chain was sequenced for a study of T-cell memory formation after mild COVID-19 (dated by TCRdb to the early 2020s). Concerning the study at large: Most TCR sequence clusters were specific to one of the two donors. Longitudinal TCRalpha and TCRbeta repertoire sequencing tracked T-cell clones expanding and contracting after mild COVID-19 in two donors. The cohort was made up of two young adult volunteers, one female and one male, who were previously healthy.

This clonotype was counted between two and nine times. This receptor's antigen is unknown. Per-base qualities were not stored, and no clone one base away is much larger. Ficoll-Paque density gradient centrifugation was the method used to isolate PBMCs. Sequencing was carried out with an Illumina NovaSeq 6000. TCRalpha and TCRbeta cDNA libraries were built by 5'RACE with constant-segment primers, adding sample barcodes and unique molecular identifiers. Trizol reagent was used to extract RNA from every sample. Amplification of the libraries took two PCR steps, and the second step added a second sample barcode plus Illumina TruSeq adapters. The libraries were sequenced on an Illumina NovaSeq using 2 x 150 bp paired-end reads. The original methods were these. Demultiplexing of reads and collapsing into UMI-guided consensus sequences were performed with migec v1.2.7. Using mixcr v2.1.11, UMI consensuses were aligned to TRA and TRB V and J templates and then assembled into clonotypes. Clonotypes were classified as expanded or contracted when called significant by both edgeR and NoisET, with noise models trained on biological replicates. edgeR calls used a false discovery rate-adjusted p below 0.01 and a log2 fold-change threshold of 1. As an exploratory analysis of dynamics, max-normalized trajectories of the 1000 most abundant clonotypes were examined by PCA with hierarchical clustering. Each responding clone was given a CD4 or CD8 phenotype based on the CD4+ and CD8+ repertoires, which had been sequenced separately. TCRdb trimmed public reads at Q25 via fastp, called clones via MiXCR and kept in-frame beta chains. Rows are combined by CDR3 protein, so each entry shows the most common genes and DNA. The V and J calls, along with clone size, are taken from TCRdb and not from the paper's own processing. The sample table contains about 470,000 distinct CDR3 sequences; only one count was recorded for approximately 25% of them. The top ten hold under 15% of the sample.

The investigation overall reported the following: Contracting CD4+ clones turned up mainly in the CM and EM memory subsets, whereas EMRA was where CD8+ clones were enriched. The detection of some responding clones in pre-infection memory suggests that pre-existing cross-reactive memory T cells joined the SARS-CoV-2 response. Clones that contracted from day 15 to 85 showed balanced CD4/CD8 phenotypes, whereas a second wave of clones that expanded from day 15 to 37 leaned towards CD4+. Only two mild cases were covered by the study, and larger cohorts that include severe cases with pre-infection samples were considered necessary. SARS-CoV-2 specificity was not confirmed for the second-wave clones peaking on day 37.

For CDR1 and CDR2, the germline V gene lists SGHTS and YDEGEE. From the cysteine through the phenylalanine, the CDR3 covers 16 amino acids. CDR3 DNA only is kept here, 48 bases in frame from base 1. Trimming accounts for 3 bases at V and 0 bases at J, while the number of junction bases matched to no gene is 3. This chain is built from TRBV5-8 and TRBJ2-5; 12 junctional bases match TRBD2. The clonotype originates from an adult woman who had mild COVID-19 (a few samples of this study predate the infection). The sample titles of this study are shuffled in the database, so cell type and time point are left out; the donor was told from shared clones. The sequenced sample consisted of PBMCs or a T cell subset sorted from them (not recorded which). The DNA reads TGTGCCAGCAGCTCCAGACTAGCGGGGGACCAAGAGACCCAGTACTTC. The encoded protein is CASSSRLAGDQETQYF.